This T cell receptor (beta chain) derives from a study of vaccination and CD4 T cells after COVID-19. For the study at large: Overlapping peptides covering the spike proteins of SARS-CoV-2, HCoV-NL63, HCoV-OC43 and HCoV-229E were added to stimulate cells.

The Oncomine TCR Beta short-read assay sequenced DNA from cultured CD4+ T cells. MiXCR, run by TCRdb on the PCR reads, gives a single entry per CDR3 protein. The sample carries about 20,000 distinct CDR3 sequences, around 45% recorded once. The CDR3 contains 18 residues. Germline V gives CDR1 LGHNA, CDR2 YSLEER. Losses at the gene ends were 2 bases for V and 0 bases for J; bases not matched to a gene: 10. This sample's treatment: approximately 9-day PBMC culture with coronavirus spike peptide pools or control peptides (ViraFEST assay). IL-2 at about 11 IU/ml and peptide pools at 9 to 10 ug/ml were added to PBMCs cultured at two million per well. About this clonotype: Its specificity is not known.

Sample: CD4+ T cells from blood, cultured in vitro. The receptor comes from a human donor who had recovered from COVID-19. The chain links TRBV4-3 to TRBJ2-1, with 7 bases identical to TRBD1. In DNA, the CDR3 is TGCGCCAGCAGCCAAAACACCGACAGGGCCTTCTCCTACAATGAGCAGTTCTTC. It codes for CASSQNTDRAFSYNEQFF.